This TCR beta chain is from a study of blood T cell repertoires in COVID-19. Study summary: Both acute and convalescent COVID-19 samples were obtained from the United States, Italy and Spain. T cells, B-cell-depleted T cells, or PBMCs supplied cDNA or gDNA.

Original processing methods: For nucleated cells, counts were estimated from reference gene primer amplification. Generated by immunoSEQ multiplex PCR, the TCRdb table keeps only in-frame clones and is missing some. V and J calls plus clone size are reproduced from that table; the DNA served to infer D and trimming. The sample shows tens of thousands of clones, over 65% of them seen only once. The CDR3 length is 19 residues. The V gene's germline CDR1 is LGHNA and CDR2 YNFKEQ. Trimming pared 1 base from V and 2 bases from J, leaving 22 bases between. V and J are TRBV4-2 and TRBJ2-3; weak D call: TRBD2 (6 bases). This TCR was sampled from a woman of 80 years or more with acute or convalescent COVID-19. Input material: peripheral blood. The CDR3 reads CASSQGVSGVAVLTDTQYF. In DNA form, the CDR3 reads TGTGCCAGCAGCCAAGGCGTATCGGGAGTAGCGGTCCTCACAGATACGCAGTATTTT.